The T cell receptor (beta chain) under discussion was sequenced for a study of T cell responses to AZD1222 COVID-19 vaccine. The study's findings and limits: Only six people who got AZD1222 tested seropositive at baseline. No day 14 peak samples; only post-peak repertoires were characterized. Unmutated regions of variants are reportedly targeted by nearly half of spike-specific TCRs.

Using immunoSEQ multiplex PCR, the repertoire was profiled, and TCRdb retains in-frame clones only, with some absent. The profile shows roughly 160,000 clones, approximately 90% of them singletons. Trimming removed 5 bases from V and 6 bases from J; junction bases left unmatched: 10. Germline CDR1 SEHNR, CDR2 FQNEAQ (reference sequence). CDR3 length equals 16 residues. Regarding this clone: What it recognizes is unknown.

The receptor's source is an adult who received the AZD1222 COVID-19 vaccine. The material was peripheral blood, obtained 28 days after the second AZD1222 dose. The chain couples TRBV7-9 to TRBJ2-1; TRBD1 agrees at 10 bases. CDR3 amino acids: CASSPHRRTGGNEQFF. The CDR3 coding sequence is TGTGCCAGCAGCCCTCACCGGCGGACAGGGGGCAATGAGCAGTTCTTC.